This TCR beta chain was profiled in a study of tumor and adjacent non-tumor tissue in lung cancer. Study details: Aged about 31 to 85 years, patients included approximately 11 men and about 5 women with stage I to III disease.

Per germline, CDR1 SGHNT and CDR2 YENEEA. This CDR3 comprises 17 residues. Regarding this clonotype: The junction departs from germline at one end; a sequencing error may be responsible.

TCRbeta libraries were built with three rounds of nested PCR, modified from ARM-PCR. A single record per CDR3 protein comes from TCRdb applying MiXCR to the multiplex PCR reads. Of approximately 120,000 distinct CDR3 sequences listed, 75% are singletons. RNA was extracted from bulk tissue without any cell sorting. The J gene is TRBJ2-1, the V gene TRBV11-3; 12 nucleotides match TRBD2. This sequence originates from a woman between 55 and 75 years old with non-small cell lung cancer. Material for sequencing was lung tumor tissue. The CDR3 coding sequence is TGTTCCAGCAGCTTAGAATTGACTAGCGGGAGCCACAATGAGCACCTCTTC. It is translated as CSSSLELTSGSHNEHLF.